This T cell receptor (beta chain) was captured in a study of OX40 agonist ivuxolimab in advanced cancers. Overall study context: Patients received ivuxolimab, an agonistic anti-OX40 (CD134) antibody.

A remark on this clone: What it binds is unknown.

Study-wide points: Partial responders at 0.1-3.0 mg/kg had among the lowest clonal expansion.

Repertoires were generated with immunoSEQ multiplex PCR, while TCRdb's copy carries only in-frame clones and drops some. The table has fewer than 65,000 clones, 87% seen once. CDR3 size: 16 residues. Germline V gives CDR1 SGHDT, CDR2 YYEEEE. Germline trimming cut 0 bases from V and 5 bases from J; bases unmatched to any gene: 5. Specimen: CD4+ or CD8+ T cells sorted from blood, collected in a trial of the OX40 agonist ivuxolimab. The source of this sequence is an adult with an advanced solid tumor such as melanoma, head and neck, liver or kidney cancer. The chain employs TRBV5-6 and TRBJ2-5; 12 nucleotides agree with TRBD1. This CDR3 reads CASSLVGQGAGETQYF. The CDR3, as DNA: TGTGCCAGCAGCTTGGTGGGACAGGGGGCGGGGGAGACCCAGTACTTC.